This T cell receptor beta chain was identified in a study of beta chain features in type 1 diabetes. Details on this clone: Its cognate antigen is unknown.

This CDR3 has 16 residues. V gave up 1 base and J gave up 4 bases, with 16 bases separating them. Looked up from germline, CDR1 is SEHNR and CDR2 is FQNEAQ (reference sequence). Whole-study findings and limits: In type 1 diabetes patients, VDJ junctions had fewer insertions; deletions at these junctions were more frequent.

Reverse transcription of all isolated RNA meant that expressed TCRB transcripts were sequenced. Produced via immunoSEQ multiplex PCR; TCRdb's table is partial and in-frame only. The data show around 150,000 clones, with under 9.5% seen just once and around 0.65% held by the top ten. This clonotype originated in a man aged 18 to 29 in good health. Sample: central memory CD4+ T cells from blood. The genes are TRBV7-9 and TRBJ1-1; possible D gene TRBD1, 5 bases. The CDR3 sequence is CASSLGFAYRSTEAFF. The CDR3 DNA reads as TGTGCCAGCAGCTTAGGGTTCGCATACAGGAGCACTGAAGCTTTCTTT.